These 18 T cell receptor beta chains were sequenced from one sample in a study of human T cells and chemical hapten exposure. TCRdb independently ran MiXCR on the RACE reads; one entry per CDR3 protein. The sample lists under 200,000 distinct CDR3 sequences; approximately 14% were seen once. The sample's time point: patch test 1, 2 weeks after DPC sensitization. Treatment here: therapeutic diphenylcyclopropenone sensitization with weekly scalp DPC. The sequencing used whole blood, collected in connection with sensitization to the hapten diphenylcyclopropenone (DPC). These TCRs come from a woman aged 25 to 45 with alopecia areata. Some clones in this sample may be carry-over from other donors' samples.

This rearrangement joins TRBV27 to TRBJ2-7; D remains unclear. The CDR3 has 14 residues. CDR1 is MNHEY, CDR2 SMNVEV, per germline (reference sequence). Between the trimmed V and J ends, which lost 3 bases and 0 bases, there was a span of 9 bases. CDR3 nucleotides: TGTGCCAGCAGTTTCTGGCGGAGCTCCTACGAGCAGTACTTC. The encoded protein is CASSFWRSSYEQYF.

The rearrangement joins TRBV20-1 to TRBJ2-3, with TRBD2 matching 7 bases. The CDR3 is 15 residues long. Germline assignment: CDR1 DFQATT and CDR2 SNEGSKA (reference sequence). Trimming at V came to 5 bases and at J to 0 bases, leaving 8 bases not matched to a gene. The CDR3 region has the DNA TGCAGTGCTCTAGCCCTAGCGGAGAGCACAGATACGCAGTATTTT. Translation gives CSALALAESTDTQYF.

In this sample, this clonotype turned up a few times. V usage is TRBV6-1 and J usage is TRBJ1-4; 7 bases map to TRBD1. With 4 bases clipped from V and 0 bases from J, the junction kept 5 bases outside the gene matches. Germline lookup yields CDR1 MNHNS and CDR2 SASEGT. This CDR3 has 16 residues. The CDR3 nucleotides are TGTGCCAGCAGTGCCCGACAGGGTTCAACTAATGAAAAACTGTTTTTT. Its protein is CASSARQGSTNEKLFF.

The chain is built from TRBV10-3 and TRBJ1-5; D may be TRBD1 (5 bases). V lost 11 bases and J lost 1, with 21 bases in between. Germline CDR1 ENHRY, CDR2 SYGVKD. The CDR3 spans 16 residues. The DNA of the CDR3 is TGTGCCGTCTCGCCCGGCCAGGGTAGAAGCAATCAGCCCCAGCATTTT. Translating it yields CAVSPGQGRSNQPQHF.

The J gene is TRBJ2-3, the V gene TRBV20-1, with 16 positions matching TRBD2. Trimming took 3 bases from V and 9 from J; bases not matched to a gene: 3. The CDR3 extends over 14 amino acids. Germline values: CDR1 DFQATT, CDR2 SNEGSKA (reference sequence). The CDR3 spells CSARGLAGGITQYF. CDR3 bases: TGCAGTGCTAGGGGACTAGCGGGGGGGATAACGCAGTATTTT.

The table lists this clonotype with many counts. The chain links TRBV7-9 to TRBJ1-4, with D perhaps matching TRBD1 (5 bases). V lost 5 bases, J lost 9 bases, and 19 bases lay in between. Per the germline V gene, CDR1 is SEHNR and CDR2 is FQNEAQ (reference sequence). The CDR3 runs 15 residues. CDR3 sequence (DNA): TGTGCCAGCAGCCGATCCGGGGCGGAGGGGAAAAAACTGTTTTTT. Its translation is CASSRSGAEGKKLFF.

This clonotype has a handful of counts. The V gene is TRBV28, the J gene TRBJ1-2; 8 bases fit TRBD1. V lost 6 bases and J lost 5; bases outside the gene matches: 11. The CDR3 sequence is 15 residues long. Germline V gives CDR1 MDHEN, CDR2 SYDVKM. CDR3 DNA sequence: TGTGCCAGCAGGTACCCCCAGGGGGCAGGGTATGGCTACACCTTC. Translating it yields CASRYPQGAGYGYTF.

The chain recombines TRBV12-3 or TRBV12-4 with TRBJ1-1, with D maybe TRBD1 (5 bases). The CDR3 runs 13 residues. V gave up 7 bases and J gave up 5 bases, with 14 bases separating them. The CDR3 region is CASTVRGRTEAFF. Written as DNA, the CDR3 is TGTGCCAGCACCGTGAGGGGTCGGACTGAAGCTTTCTTT.

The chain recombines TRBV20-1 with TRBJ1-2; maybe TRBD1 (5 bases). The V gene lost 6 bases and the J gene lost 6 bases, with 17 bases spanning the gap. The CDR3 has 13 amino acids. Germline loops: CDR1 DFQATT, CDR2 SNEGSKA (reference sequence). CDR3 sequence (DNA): TGCAGTGCGCGAGGGGTAGGGGTTAATGGCTACACCTTC. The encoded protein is CSARGVGVNGYTF.

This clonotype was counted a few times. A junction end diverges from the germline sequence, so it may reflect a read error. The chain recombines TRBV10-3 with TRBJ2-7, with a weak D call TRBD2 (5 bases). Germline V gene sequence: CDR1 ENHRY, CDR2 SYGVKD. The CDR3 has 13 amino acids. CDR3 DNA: TGTGCCATCAGTGAGTCGACCCAAGGGAGCGAGGACTTC. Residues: CAISESTQGSEDF.

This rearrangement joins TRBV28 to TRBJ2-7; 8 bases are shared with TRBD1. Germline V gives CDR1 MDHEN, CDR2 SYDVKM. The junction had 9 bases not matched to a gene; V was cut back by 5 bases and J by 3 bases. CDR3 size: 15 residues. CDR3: CASSQSQGVLYEQYF. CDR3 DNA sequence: TGTGCCAGCAGTCAGTCACAGGGGGTACTCTACGAGCAGTACTTC.

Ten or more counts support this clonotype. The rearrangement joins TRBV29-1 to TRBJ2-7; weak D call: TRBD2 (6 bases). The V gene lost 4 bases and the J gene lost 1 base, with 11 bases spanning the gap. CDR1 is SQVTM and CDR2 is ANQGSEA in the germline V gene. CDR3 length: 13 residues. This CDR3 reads CSVASGESYEQYF. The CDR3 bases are TGCAGCGTTGCCTCGGGAGAGTCCTACGAGCAGTACTTC.

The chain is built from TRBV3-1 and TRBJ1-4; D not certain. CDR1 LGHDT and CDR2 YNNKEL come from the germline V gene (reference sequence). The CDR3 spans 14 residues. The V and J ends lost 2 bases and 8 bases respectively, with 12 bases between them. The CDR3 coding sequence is TGTGCCAGCAGCCAACCACCCCAGGTGGAAAAACTGTTTTTT. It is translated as CASSQPPQVEKLFF. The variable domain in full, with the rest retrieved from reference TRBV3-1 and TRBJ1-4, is DTAVSQTPKYLVTQMGNDKSIKCEQNLGHDTMYWYKQDSKKFLKIMFSYNNKELIINETVPNRFSPKSPDKAHLNLHINSLELGDSAVYFCASSQPPQVEKLFFGSGTQLSVL.

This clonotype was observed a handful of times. CDR3 nucleotide sequence: TGTGCCAGCAGAGGACCCACGGCCGGGAAAAACATTCAGTACTTC. It yields the protein CASRGPTAGKNIQYF. V and J are TRBV6-2 or TRBV6-3 and TRBJ2-4; D uncertain. Germline-derived CDR1 and CDR2 are MNHEY and SVGEGT. The CDR3 contains 15 residues. Trimming shortened V by 6 bases and J by 4 bases, and 16 bases separated the two germline ends.

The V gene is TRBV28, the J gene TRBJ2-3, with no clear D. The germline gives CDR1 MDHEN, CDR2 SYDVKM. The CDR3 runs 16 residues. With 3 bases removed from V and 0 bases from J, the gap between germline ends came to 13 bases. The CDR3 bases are TGTGCCAGCAGTTTGAGTCAGCCATCTAGCACAGATACGCAGTATTTT. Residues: CASSLSQPSSTDTQYF.

CDR3: CAISELYEQYF. In nucleotides, the CDR3 is TGTGCCATCAGTGAGCTTTACGAGCAGTACTTC. The chain joins TRBV10-3 to TRBJ2-7, with D hard to call. The CDR3 has 11 residues. Trimming removed 2 bases at V and 4 bases at J, with 3 bases between. Germline-derived CDR1 and CDR2 are ENHRY and SYGVKD.

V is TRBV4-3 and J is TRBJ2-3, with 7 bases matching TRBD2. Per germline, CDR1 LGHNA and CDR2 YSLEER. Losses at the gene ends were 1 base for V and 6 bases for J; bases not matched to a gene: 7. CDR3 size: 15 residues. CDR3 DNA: TGCGCCAGCAGCCAAGGGACGGGGGGAATCGATACGCAGTATTTT. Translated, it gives CASSQGTGGIDTQYF.

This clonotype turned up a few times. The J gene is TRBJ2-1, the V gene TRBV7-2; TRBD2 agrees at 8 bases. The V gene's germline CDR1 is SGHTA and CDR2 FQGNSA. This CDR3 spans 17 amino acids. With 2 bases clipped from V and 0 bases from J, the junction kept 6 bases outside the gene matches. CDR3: CASSLSPGTSSYNEQFF. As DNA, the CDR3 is TGTGCCAGCAGCTTAAGTCCCGGGACTAGCTCCTACAATGAGCAGTTCTTC.